This T cell receptor beta chain was recorded in a study of T cell responses to AZD1222 COVID-19 vaccine. Findings and limits, study-wide: Clonal diversity may have been underestimated, and the donors were mostly white British, with more females than males. It was only after the peak T cell response that any repertoires were sampled.

Trimming took 6 bases from V and 4 from J, leaving 15 bases between them. CDR1 is SQVTM, CDR2 ANQGSEA, per germline. The CDR3 covers 13 residues. Generated by immunoSEQ multiplex PCR, the TCRdb table keeps only in-frame clones and is missing some. The table has about 120,000 clones, about 90% seen once; the top ten hold more than 7.5%. Note on this clone: Antigen specificity is unknown.

This material consisted of peripheral blood, taken on day 0 of AZD1222 vaccination. This clonotype originated in an adult in good health. V usage is TRBV29-1 and J usage is TRBJ1-2, with a possible D match to TRBD1 (6 bases). The CDR3, as DNA: TGCAGCGTCTGGGGACAAACTGGCTATGGCTACACCTTC. The encoded protein is CSVWGQTGYGYTF.